This T cell receptor beta chain was sequenced in a study of CD8+ T cells in alopecia areata (dated by TCRdb to 2017 to 2018). In terms of the full investigation: The treated patients took part in an open-label pilot trial in which moderate-to-severe alopecia areata was treated with oral tofacitinib at 5 to 10 mg twice daily. Tofacitinib was given for 6 to 18 months, followed by 6 months of follow-up off drug to assess delayed response and recurrence. Clonality in the scalp was compared among normal scalp (n=4), patchy alopecia areata scalp (n=8), and alopecia totalis/universalis scalp (n=8). High-throughput TCRbeta sequencing was used to examine T cell clonal expansion in alopecia areata in both the C3H/HeJ mouse model and human patients. immunoSEQ multiplex PCR using 35 Vbeta forward primers and 13 Jbeta reverse primers was used to amplify TCRbeta CDR3 regions. RNA was obtained with the PAXgene miRNA kit for fixed scalp, the miRNeasy kit for PBMCs, and the RNeasy kit for mouse skin. For the treated patients, the SALT score, which quantifies what percentage of scalp surface area is affected, served as the measure of disease severity. Scalp tissue and sorted CD4+ and CD8+ peripheral blood T cells from patchy and totalis/universalis alopecia areata patients and from healthy controls were covered by human TCRbeta sequencing. Biopsies were taken from tofacitinib-treated patients at baseline and at 4 and 24 weeks of treatment, and a later scalp biopsy was taken in several of the tofacitinib-treated patients. Study-wide conclusions, independent of this receptor: The treated cohort was small, with a single nonresponder, so links between baseline CD8+ expansion and response need larger studies. Resident alphabeta T cells in normal human skin are also sequenced, complicating scalp TCR repertoire analysis, unlike mouse skin dominated by gammadelta T cells. Tofacitinib significantly lowered scalp clonality and the number of expanded CD8+ clones among the top 100 scalp clones. TCR sequences shared between patients were less clear than in mice, possibly partly because of HLA diversity in the patient population. During tofacitinib treatment, many expanded lesional clones stuck around in both scalp and blood, and this persistence may partly explain why relapse happens after treatment is stopped. Compared with normal scalp, lesional scalp had higher clonality and more expanded CD8+ clones, particularly in alopecia totalis/universalis, a pattern that suggests antigenic drive.

Interpreted using the paper, the treatment or condition label stands for: oral pan-JAK inhibitor, 5-10 mg twice daily. From alopecia areata patients, peripheral blood was collected along with lesional scalp punch biopsies. PBMCs were isolated by density centrifugation and stained for CD3, CD4 and CD8, and CD4+ and CD8+ T cells were sorted on a FACSAria. In regard to this clone: Its antigen remains undetermined. Base qualities are not at hand, and no much larger clone is one base apart.

The receptor library was made with the immunoSEQ multiplex PCR assay. To provide template for TCR sequencing, every sample had RNA extracted and reverse transcribed into cDNA. First-strand cDNA was synthesized using SuperScript III with a 2:1 mix of oligo-dT and random hexamers. A synthetic immune receptor repertoire was used to gauge amplification bias, and whatever bias remained was removed computationally. The original methods were these. Raw reads were preprocessed for error removal, and CDR3 was defined according to IMGT conventions as running from the conserved cysteine to phenylalanine. Clonality was computed as 1 minus the Shannon entropy, with the entropy normalized by log2 of the number of productive unique TCRs. CD4 or CD8 identity of scalp clones was inferred by cross-referencing scalp TCRbeta sequences with sorted blood CD4 and CD8 repertoires. The immuneACCESS repertoire file appears here via TCRdb, limited to in-frame rearrangements. These files lack a portion of the clones; in checked studies, under half of the deficit traces to unresolved V genes, and the cause of the others is not known. V and J calls and clone size follow that table, whereas D and trimming were derived from the DNA. For this sample the table gives roughly 220,000 clones, of which around two fifths were detected only once. The ten biggest clones cover 0.48% of the sample.

Deletion took 0 bases off V and 6 bases off J, with a span of 9 bases between the germline ends. The germline V gene (reference sequence) yields GTSNPN for CDR1 and SVGIG for CDR2. The CDR3 spans 13 residues, from the cysteine through the phenylalanine. Left in the record is the CDR3 DNA by itself, 39 bases read in frame from the first base. Recombination joined TRBV30 with TRBJ2-1, with no confidently assigned D gene. The receptor's source is a human donor with alopecia areata. Material: CD4+ T cells sorted from blood, obtained around week 30, from a patient treated with tofacitinib. The encoded CDR3 is CAWSVLSFNEQFF. The nucleotides read TGTGCCTGGAGTGTACTCTCGTTCAATGAGCAGTTCTTC.